Shown below are 21 T cell receptor beta chains from a single sample sequenced in a study of cytomegalovirus exposure and HLA in healthy donors. Primers included in the PCR were 60 Vbeta and 13 Jbeta primers. The assay was immunoSEQ multiplex PCR, and TCRdb's table has in-frame clones only and misses some. Among 130,000 to 150,000 clones listed, 78% were seen once. Sequencing was done on a sample of PBMCs. The receptors come from a male donor in good health and CMV-seronegative.

Of note for this clone: The junction departs from germline at one end; a sequencing error may be responsible. The chain is built from TRBV7-9 and TRBJ2-3; D is unresolved. The CDR3 contains 12 residues. Germline values: CDR1 SEHNR, CDR2 FQNEAQ (reference sequence). The chain's CDR3 is CSSSPPPDTQYF. CDR3 coding DNA: TGTTCCAGCAGCCCCCCCCCGGATACGCAGTATTTT.

In its sample, this clone was seen many times. The rearrangement links TRBV19 to TRBJ1-1, with D possibly matching TRBD1 (5 bases). CDR3 length: 14 amino acids. Germline values: CDR1 LNHDA, CDR2 SQIVND (reference sequence). The V end was cut by 2 bases, the J end by 10 bases, with 17 bases between. CDR3 region: CASSIMDNQRTAFF. The CDR3 DNA sequence: TGTGCCAGTAGTATAATGGACAACCAACGCACAGCTTTCTTT.

This clone was counted once. The same CDR3 is also encoded by other DNA sequences in this sample. The chain combines TRBV7-2 with TRBJ1-4; D is possibly TRBD1 (6 bases). V lost 3 bases to trimming and J lost 3 bases, with 14 bases between them. This CDR3 comprises 16 residues. Germline CDR1 and CDR2: SGHTA and FQGNSA. This CDR3 is CASSLGARGSNEKLFF. CDR3 DNA: TGTGCCAGCAGCTTGGGGGCGCGTGGTTCTAATGAAAAACTGTTTTTT.

This clone was seen more than once but under ten times. The rearrangement uses TRBV19 and TRBJ2-3; 8 bases fit TRBD1. Germline V lookup: CDR1 LNHDA, CDR2 SQIVND (reference sequence). V lost 5 bases to trimming and J lost 0 bases; unmatched junction nucleotides: 13. CDR3 length: 18 amino acids. The CDR3 loop is CASSGGDRGTPSTDTQYF. For the CDR3, the DNA is TGTGCCAGTAGTGGGGGAGACAGGGGAACGCCGAGCACAGATACGCAGTATTTT.

V and J are TRBV4-1 and TRBJ1-4; TRBD1 matches 11 bases. The CDR3 is made up of 14 amino acids. The junction had 8 bases not matched to a gene; V was cut back by 10 bases and J by 7 bases. Germline V lookup: CDR1 MGHRA, CDR2 YSYEKL. CDR3: CATSDRGLGEKLFF. As DNA, the CDR3 is TGCGCCACCTCGGACAGGGGGCTCGGTGAAAAACTGTTTTTT.

This clone has just one count. The chain recombines TRBV6-1 with TRBJ2-7, with D perhaps TRBD2 (6 bases). Germline loops: CDR1 MNHNS, CDR2 SASEGT. The CDR3 length is 15 residues. V was trimmed by 5 bases and J by 0 bases, leaving 14 bases between them. The CDR3 bases are TGTGCCAGCAGTTTTGTTAGCGGCAGCTCCTACGAGCAGTACTTC. Translated, it gives CASSFVSGSSYEQYF.

J is TRBJ2-1 and V is TRBV10-3, with 11 bases aligning to TRBD1. Germline V lookup: CDR1 ENHRY, CDR2 SYGVKD. J was trimmed by 7 bases and V by 6 bases; bases with no gene match: 8. The CDR3 extends over 15 amino acids. This chain's CDR3 is CAISPGQGVLNEQFF. DNA of the CDR3: TGTGCCATCAGCCCGGGACAGGGGGTGTTAAATGAGCAGTTCTTC.

Turning to this clone: Other DNA sequences of this sample code for an identical CDR3. The rearrangement uses TRBV27 and TRBJ1-1; no definite D call. This CDR3 has 15 amino acids. In germline, CDR1 is MNHEY, CDR2 SMNVEV (reference sequence). V was clipped by 4 bases and J by 1 base, with 13 bases between them. The CDR3 nucleotides read TGTGCCAGCAGTTCCTTGGAGGGTAGGAACACTGAAGCTTTCTTT. It is translated as CASSSLEGRNTEAFF.

J is TRBJ1-1 and V is TRBV2; D uncertain. The V gene lost 4 bases and the J gene lost 0 bases, with 9 bases spanning the gap. The CDR3 contains 14 residues. Germline loops: CDR1 SNHLY, CDR2 FYNNEI. CDR3: CASSAEMVNTEAFF. The CDR3 DNA reads as TGTGCCAGCAGTGCCGAGATGGTGAACACTGAAGCTTTCTTT.

The CDR3 DNA is TGTGCCACCAGCAGACAAGGAACAGGGAACACTGAAGCTTTCTTT. Translating gives CATSRQGTGNTEAFF. The V call is TRBV15, the J call TRBJ1-1; the D gene is possibly TRBD1 (5 bases). The ends were cut back, 2 bases at V and 1 base at J, with 11 bases in the middle. CDR1 and CDR2 (germline): LNHNV, YYDKDF (reference sequence). The CDR3 extends over 15 amino acids. Full variable domain (outside the CDR3, taken from reference TRBV15 and TRBJ1-1): DAMVIQNPRYQVTQFGKPVTLSCSQTLNHNVMYWYQQKSSQAPKLLFHYYDKDFNNEADTPDNFQSRRPNTSFCFLDIRSPGLGDTAMYLCATSRQGTGNTEAFFGQGTRLTVV.

Comments on this clone: One junction end disagrees with the germline gene, perhaps due to a read error. The V and J genes are TRBV7-9 and TRBJ1-2; 7 nucleotides agree with TRBD1. The germline V gene has CDR1 SEHNR and CDR2 FQNEAQ (reference sequence). This CDR3 contains 15 residues. The CDR3 spells CSSSLGGYINYGYTF. The DNA for the CDR3 is TGTTCCAGCAGCTTAGGGGGCTACATTAACTATGGCTACACCTTC.

The rearrangement uses TRBV5-4 and TRBJ1-2, with 9 bases aligning to TRBD1. Germline V gene sequence: CDR1 SGHNT, CDR2 YYREEE (reference sequence). Trimming removed 0 bases from V and 8 bases from J; junction bases left unmatched: 14. The CDR3 is made up of 17 amino acids. CDR3 residues: CASSLASGTGSLGGYTF. CDR3 bases: TGTGCCAGCAGCTTGGCGTCCGGGACAGGGTCCCTCGGGGGCTACACCTTC.

The chain combines TRBV9 with TRBJ2-1; the D gene is possibly TRBD2 (7 bases). The CDR3 covers 12 residues. V was clipped by 8 bases and J by 10 bases, with 16 bases between them. The V gene's germline CDR1 is SGDLS and CDR2 YYNGEE. The CDR3 sequence: CASRGGDQEQFF. In DNA form, the CDR3 reads TGTGCCAGTAGGGGGGGGGATCAGGAGCAGTTCTTC.

This clone was recorded only once. This chain uses TRBV11-1 with TRBJ2-7; 7 bases line up with TRBD1. The V segment lost 6 bases and the J segment 0 bases; nucleotides outside the gene matches: 8. The CDR3 runs to 15 residues. Germline V lookup: CDR1 SGHAT, CDR2 FQDESV (reference sequence). CDR3 in amino acids: CASSPGTAYSYEQYF. In DNA, the CDR3 is TGTGCCAGCAGTCCCGGGACAGCCTACTCCTACGAGCAGTACTTC.

This chain joins TRBV7-9 and TRBJ2-1, with D perhaps TRBD2 (6 bases). CDR3 length: 18 amino acids. Trimming took 4 bases from V and 0 from J, leaving 19 bases between them. Germline V gene lookup returns CDR1 SEHNR and CDR2 FQNEAQ (reference sequence). The CDR3 nucleotides read TGTGCCAGCAGCTACGCCCGTAATAGCGGACCCTCCTACAATGAGCAGTTCTTC. Translated, it gives CASSYARNSGPSYNEQFF.

For the CDR3, the DNA is TGTGCCAGCAGTAACCCAAAACAGGGGATCTATGGCTACACCTTC. As protein: CASSNPKQGIYGYTF. The gene calls are TRBV6-6 and TRBJ1-2; 7 bases align to TRBD1. Per germline, CDR1 MNHNY and CDR2 SVGAGI (reference sequence). The junction had 10 bases not matched to a gene; V was cut back by 5 bases and J by 4 bases. The CDR3 sequence is 15 residues long.

The chain couples TRBV27 to TRBJ2-5, with D maybe TRBD1 (6 bases). Trimming took off 4 bases at V and 1 base at J, with 7 bases between the two ends. This CDR3 has 13 amino acids. The germline V gene has CDR1 MNHEY and CDR2 SMNVEV (reference sequence). The CDR3 nucleotides read TGTGCCAGCAGTTGGACAGTCCAAGAGACCCAGTACTTC. Translated, it gives CASSWTVQETQYF.

The gene calls are TRBV7-9 and TRBJ1-1; D not resolved. The CDR3 loop spans 12 amino acids. V gave up 1 base and J gave up 7 bases, with 7 bases separating them. Germline V CDR1 and CDR2: SEHNR, FQNEAQ (reference sequence). As DNA, the CDR3 is TGTGCCAGCAGCTTAGTGCAGATTGAAGCTTTCTTT. Protein: CASSLVQIEAFF. The full variable domain, rest sourced from reference TRBV7-9 and TRBJ1-1, is DTGVSQNPRHKITKRGQNVTFRCDPISEHNRLYWYRQTLGQGPEFLTYFQNEAQLEKSRLLSDRFSAERPKGSFSTLEIQRTEQGDSAMYLCASSLVQIEAFFGQGTRLTVV.

Notes on this clone: Other nucleotide sequences from this sample produce the same CDR3. V gene TRBV27 combines with J gene TRBJ1-2; D is possibly TRBD1 (5 bases). Trimming pared 0 bases from V and 8 bases from J, leaving 10 bases between. CDR3 length: 13 residues. Per the germline V gene, CDR1 is MNHEY and CDR2 is SMNVEV (reference sequence). The CDR3 DNA sequence: TGTGCCAGCAGTTTATCGGGGGGAGTCGGCTACACCTTC. Translation: CASSLSGGVGYTF.

This chain links TRBV5-4 with TRBJ1-4, with D perhaps TRBD1 (6 bases). In germline, CDR1 is SGHNT, CDR2 YYREEE (reference sequence). V lost 4 bases to trimming and J lost 5 bases, with 15 bases between them. This CDR3 is built from 15 residues. CDR3 protein: CASSQATGLNEKLFF. CDR3 DNA: TGTGCCAGCAGCCAAGCGACAGGTTTAAATGAAAAACTGTTTTTT.

V and J are TRBV30 and TRBJ1-1; tentative D call: TRBD1 (5 bases). V lost 0 bases and J lost 11, with 16 bases in between. Looked up from germline, CDR1 is GTSNPN and CDR2 is SVGIG (reference sequence). CDR3 length equals 13 residues. The CDR3 DNA is TGTGCCTGGAGTGTGAGGTCAGGGTCGCTGGCTTTCTTT. Amino acid sequence: CAWSVRSGSLAFF.